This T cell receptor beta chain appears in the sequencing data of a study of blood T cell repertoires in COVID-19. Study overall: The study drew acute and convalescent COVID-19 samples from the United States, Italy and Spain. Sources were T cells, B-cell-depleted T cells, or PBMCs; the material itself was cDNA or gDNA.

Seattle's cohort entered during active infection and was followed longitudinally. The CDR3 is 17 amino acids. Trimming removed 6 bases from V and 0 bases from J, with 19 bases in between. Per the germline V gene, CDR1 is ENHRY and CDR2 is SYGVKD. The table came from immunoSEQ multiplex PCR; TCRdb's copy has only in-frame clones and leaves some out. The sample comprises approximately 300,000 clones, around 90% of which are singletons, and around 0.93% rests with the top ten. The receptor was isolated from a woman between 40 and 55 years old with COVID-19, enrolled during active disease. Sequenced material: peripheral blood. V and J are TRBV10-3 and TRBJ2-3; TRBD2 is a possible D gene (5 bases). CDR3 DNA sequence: TGTGCCATCAGGGACTTTCTCTCGGCGGGTAGCACAGATACGCAGTATTTT. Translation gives CAIRDFLSAGSTDTQYF.